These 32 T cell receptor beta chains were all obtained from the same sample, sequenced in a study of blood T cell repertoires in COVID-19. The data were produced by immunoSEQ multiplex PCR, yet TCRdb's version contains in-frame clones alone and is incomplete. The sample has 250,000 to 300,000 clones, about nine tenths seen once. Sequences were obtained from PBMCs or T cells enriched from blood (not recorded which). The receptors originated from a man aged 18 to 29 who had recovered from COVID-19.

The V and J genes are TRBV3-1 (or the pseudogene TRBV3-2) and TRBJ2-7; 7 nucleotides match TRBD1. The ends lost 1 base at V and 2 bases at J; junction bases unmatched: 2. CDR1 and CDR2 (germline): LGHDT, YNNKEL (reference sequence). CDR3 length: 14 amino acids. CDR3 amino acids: CASSQVQGAYEQYF. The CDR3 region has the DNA TGTGCCAGCAGCCAAGTTCAGGGGGCCTACGAGCAGTACTTC.

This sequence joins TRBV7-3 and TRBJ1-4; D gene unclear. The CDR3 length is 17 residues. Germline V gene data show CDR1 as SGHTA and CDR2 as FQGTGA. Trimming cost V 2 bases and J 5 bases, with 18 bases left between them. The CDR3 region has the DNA TGTGCCAGCAGCTTAGGCCCGGCGGGTAAAAAAAATGAAAAACTGTTTTTT. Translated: CASSLGPAGKKNEKLFF.

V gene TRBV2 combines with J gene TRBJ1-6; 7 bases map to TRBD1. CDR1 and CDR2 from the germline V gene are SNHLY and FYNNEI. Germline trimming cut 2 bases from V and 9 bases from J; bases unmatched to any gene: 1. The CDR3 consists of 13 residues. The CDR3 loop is CASSEQGGSPLHF. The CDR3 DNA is TGTGCCAGCAGTGAACAGGGGGGTTCACCCCTCCACTTT.

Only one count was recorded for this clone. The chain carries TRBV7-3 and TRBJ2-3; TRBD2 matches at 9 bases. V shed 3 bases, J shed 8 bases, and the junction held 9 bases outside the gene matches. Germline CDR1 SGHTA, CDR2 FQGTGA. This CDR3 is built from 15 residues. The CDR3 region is CASSFGLARESTQYF. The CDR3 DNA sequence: TGTGCCAGCAGCTTCGGACTAGCGAGGGAAAGTACGCAGTATTTT.

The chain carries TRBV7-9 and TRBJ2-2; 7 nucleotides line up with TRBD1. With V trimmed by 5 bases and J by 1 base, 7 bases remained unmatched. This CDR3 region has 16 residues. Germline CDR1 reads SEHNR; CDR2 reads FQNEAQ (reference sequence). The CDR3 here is CASSPGGGQNTGELFF. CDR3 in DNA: TGTGCCAGCAGCCCAGGGGGTGGACAGAACACCGGGGAGCTGTTTTTT.

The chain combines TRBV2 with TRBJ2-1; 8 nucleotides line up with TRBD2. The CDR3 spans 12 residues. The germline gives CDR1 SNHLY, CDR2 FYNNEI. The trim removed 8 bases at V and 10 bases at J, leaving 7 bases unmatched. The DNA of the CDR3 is TGTGCCAGCCATGGGAGCGGGAGAGAGCAGTTCTTC. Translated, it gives CASHGSGREQFF.

CDR3 in amino acids: CASSPGPVWDSEQYF. CDR3 nucleotide sequence: TGTGCCAGTAGCCCCGGGCCTGTTTGGGACTCCGAGCAGTACTTC. This sequence joins TRBV19 and TRBJ2-7; possibly TRBD2 for D (6 bases). The CDR3 covers 15 residues. V lost 6 bases and J 6 bases, leaving 21 bases between the germline ends. CDR1 and CDR2 from the germline V gene are LNHDA and SQIVND (reference sequence).

DNA of the CDR3: TGTGCCAGCAGCTTAGAGTCCGTTACCTACGAGCAGTACTTC. Encoded protein: CASSLESVTYEQYF. This chain joins TRBV11-3 and TRBJ2-7; D is unclear. In germline, CDR1 is SGHNT, CDR2 YENEEA. CDR3 length equals 14 residues. V lost 0 bases, J lost 2 bases, and 8 bases lay in between.

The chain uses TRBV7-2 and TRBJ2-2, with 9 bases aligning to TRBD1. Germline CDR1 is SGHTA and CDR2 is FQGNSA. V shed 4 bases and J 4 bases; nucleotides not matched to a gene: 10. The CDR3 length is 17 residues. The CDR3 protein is CASSSLAGTGITGELFF. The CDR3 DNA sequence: TGTGCCAGCAGCTCCCTGGCCGGGACAGGGATCACCGGGGAGCTGTTTTTT.

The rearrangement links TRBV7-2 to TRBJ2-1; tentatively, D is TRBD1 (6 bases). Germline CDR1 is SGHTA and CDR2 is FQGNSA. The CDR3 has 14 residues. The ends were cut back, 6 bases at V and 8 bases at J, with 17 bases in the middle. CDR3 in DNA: TGTGCCAGCAGACCTGACAGGCCGCCATATGAGCAGTTCTTC. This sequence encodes CASRPDRPPYEQFF.

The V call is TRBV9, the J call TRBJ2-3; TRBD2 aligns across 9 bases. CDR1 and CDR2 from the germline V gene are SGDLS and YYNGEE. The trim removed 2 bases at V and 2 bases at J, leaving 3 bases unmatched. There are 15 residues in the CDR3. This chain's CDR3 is CASSVASGNTDTQYF. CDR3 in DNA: TGTGCCAGCAGCGTCGCTAGCGGGAACACAGATACGCAGTATTTT.

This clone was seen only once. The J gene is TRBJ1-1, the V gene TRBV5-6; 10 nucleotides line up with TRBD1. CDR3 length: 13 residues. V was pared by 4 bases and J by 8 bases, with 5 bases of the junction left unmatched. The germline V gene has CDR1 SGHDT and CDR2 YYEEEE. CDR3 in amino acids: CASSGDRGQEAFF. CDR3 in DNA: TGTGCCAGCAGCGGCGACAGGGGGCAAGAAGCTTTCTTT.

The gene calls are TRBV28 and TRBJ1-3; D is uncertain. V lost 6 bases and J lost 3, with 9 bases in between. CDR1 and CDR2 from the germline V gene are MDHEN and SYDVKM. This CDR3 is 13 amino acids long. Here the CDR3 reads CASSPAVGNTIYF. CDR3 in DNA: TGTGCCAGCAGCCCGGCGGTTGGAAACACCATATATTTT.

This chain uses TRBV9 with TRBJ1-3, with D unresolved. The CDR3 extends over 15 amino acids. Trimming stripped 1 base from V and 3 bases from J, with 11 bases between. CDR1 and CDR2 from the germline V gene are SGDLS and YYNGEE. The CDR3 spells CASSVNSQIGNTIYF. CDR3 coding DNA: TGTGCCAGCAGCGTAAACAGCCAAATTGGAAACACCATATATTTT.

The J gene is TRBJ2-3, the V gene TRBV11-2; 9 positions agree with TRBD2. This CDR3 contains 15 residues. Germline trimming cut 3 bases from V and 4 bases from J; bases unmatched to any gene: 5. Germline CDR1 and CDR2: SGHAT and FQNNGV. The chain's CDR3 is CASSFIAGVADTQYF. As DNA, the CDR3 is TGTGCCAGCAGCTTTATAGCGGGAGTTGCAGATACGCAGTATTTT.

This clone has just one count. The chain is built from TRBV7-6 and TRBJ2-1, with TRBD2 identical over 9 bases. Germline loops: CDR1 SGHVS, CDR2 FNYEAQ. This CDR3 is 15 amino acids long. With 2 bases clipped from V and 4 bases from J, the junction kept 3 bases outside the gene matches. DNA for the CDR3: TGTGCCAGCAGCTTATCTAGCGGGACGTACAATGAGCAGTTCTTC. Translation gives CASSLSSGTYNEQFF.

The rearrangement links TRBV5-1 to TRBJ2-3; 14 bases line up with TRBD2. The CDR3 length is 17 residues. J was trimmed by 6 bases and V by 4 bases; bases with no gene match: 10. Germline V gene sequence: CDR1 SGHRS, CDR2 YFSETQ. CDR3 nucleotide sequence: TGCGCCAGCAGCCCACCCGGACTAGCGGGAGGCTCGGATACGCAGTATTTT. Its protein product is CASSPPGLAGGSDTQYF.

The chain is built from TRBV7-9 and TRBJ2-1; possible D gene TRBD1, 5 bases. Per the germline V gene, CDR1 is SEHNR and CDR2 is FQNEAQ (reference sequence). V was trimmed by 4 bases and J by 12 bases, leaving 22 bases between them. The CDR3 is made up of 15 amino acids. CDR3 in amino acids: CASSSSTSRQSRQFF. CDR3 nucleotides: TGTGCCAGCAGCTCCTCAACCTCCAGACAGTCTCGGCAGTTCTTC. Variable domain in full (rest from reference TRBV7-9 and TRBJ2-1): DTGVSQNPRHKITKRGQNVTFRCDPISEHNRLYWYRQTLGQGPEFLTYFQNEAQLEKSRLLSDRFSAERPKGSFSTLEIQRTEQGDSAMYLCASSSSTSRQSRQFFGPGTRLTVL.

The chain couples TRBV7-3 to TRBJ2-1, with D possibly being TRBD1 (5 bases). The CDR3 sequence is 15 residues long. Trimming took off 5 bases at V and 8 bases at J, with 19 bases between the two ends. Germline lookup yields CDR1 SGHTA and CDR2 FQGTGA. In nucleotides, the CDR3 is TGTGCCAGCAGCCTGAGGACATCAACCCTGGATGAGCAGTTCTTC. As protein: CASSLRTSTLDEQFF.

CDR3: CASSFSLAGSSYNEQFF. In DNA, the CDR3 is TGCGCCAGCAGCTTCTCCCTGGCGGGGAGCTCCTACAATGAGCAGTTCTTC. The chain employs TRBV5-1 and TRBJ2-1, with D maybe TRBD2 (6 bases). The V end lost 2 bases, the J end lost 0 bases, and 15 bases lay between the germline ends. The CDR3 runs 17 residues. CDR1 is SGHRS, CDR2 YFSETQ, per germline.

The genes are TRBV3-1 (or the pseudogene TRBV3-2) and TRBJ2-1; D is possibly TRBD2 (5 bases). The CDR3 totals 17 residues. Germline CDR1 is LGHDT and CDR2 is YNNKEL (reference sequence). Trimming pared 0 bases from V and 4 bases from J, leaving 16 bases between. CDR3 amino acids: CASSQEYSGKTYNEQFF. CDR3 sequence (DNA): TGTGCCAGCAGCCAAGAGTATTCCGGGAAGACTTACAATGAGCAGTTCTTC.

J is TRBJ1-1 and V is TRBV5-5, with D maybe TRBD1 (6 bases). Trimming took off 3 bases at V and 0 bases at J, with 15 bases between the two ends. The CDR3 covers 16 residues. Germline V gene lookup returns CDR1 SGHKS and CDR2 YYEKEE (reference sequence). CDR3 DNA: TGTGCCAGCAGCTACCGGGACACAGAGTTGAACACTGAAGCTTTCTTT. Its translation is CASSYRDTELNTEAFF. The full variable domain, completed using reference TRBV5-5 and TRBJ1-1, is DAGVTQSPTHLIKTRGQQVTLRCSPISGHKSVSWYQQVLGQGPQFIFQYYEKEERGRGNFPDRFSARQFPNYSSELNVNALLLGDSALYLCASSYRDTELNTEAFFGQGTRLTVV.

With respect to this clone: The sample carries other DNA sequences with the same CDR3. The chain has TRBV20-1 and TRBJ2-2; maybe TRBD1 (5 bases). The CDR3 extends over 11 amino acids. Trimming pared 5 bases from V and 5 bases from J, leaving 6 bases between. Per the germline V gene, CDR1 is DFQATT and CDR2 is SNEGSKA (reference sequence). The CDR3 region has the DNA TGCAGTGCTGCAGGGACCGGGGAGCTGTTTTTT. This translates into CSAAGTGELFF.

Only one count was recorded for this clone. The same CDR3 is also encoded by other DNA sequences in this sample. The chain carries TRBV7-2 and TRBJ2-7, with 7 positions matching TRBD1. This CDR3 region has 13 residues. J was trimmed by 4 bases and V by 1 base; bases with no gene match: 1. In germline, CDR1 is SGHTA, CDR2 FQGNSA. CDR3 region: CASSLDRGYEQYF. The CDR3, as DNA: TGTGCCAGCAGCTTAGACAGGGGTTACGAGCAGTACTTC. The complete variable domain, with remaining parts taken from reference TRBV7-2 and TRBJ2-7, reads GAGVSQSPSNKVTEKGKDVELRCDPISGHTALYWYRQSLGQGLEFLIYFQGNSAPDKSGLPSDRFSAERTGGSVSTLTIQRTQQEDSAVYLCASSLDRGYEQYFGPGTRLTVT.

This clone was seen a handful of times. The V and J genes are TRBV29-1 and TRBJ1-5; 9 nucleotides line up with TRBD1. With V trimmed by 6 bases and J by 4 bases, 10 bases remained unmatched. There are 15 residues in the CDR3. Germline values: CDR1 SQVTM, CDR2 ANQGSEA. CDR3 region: CSVNTGTGTNQPQHF. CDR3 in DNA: TGCAGCGTGAATACCGGGACAGGGACGAATCAGCCCCAGCATTTT.

CDR3 nucleotide sequence: TGTGCCAGCAGTTACTCACAGGCGATAGCTGGAAACACCATATATTTT. Residues: CASSYSQAIAGNTIYF. This chain links TRBV6-5 with TRBJ1-3; D is perhaps TRBD1 (5 bases). The CDR3 runs to 16 residues. Trimming removed 0 bases from V and 2 bases from J, with 11 bases in between. Germline lookup yields CDR1 MNHEY and CDR2 SVGAGI.

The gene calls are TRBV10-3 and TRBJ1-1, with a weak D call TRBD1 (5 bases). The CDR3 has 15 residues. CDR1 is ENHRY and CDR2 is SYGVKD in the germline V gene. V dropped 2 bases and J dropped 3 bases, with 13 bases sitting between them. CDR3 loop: CAISEGGEGYTEAFF. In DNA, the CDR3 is TGTGCCATCAGTGAGGGAGGGGAGGGGTACACTGAAGCTTTCTTT.

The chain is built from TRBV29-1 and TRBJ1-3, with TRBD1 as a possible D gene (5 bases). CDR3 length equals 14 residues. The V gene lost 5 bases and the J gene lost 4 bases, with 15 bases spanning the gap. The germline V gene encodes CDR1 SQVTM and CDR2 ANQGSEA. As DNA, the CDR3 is TGCAGCGTTCCAGACAGTACTTACGGAAACACCATATATTTT. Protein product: CSVPDSTYGNTIYF.

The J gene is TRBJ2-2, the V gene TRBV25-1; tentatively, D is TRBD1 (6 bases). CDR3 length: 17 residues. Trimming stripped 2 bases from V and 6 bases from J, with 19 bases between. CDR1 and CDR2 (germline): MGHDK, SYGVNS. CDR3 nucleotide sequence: TGTGCCAGCAGTGAACCCCTTGGTACAGGGAAGCCCGGGGAGCTGTTTTTT. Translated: CASSEPLGTGKPGELFF.

The CDR3 DNA sequence: TGTGCCACCAGCAGCGCACCGGAACAGAAGCCTTCACAAGAGACCCAGTACTTC. Amino acid sequence: CATSSAPEQKPSQETQYF. This sequence joins TRBV15 and TRBJ2-5, with no clear D. Germline assignment: CDR1 LNHNV and CDR2 YYDKDF (reference sequence). V was cut by 3 bases and J by 2 bases, with 22 bases left in between. The CDR3 runs 18 residues.

CDR3 amino acids: CAWSLGVGQGIPEQYF. The DNA for the CDR3 is TGTGCCTGGAGTTTGGGGGTTGGACAGGGAATTCCCGAGCAGTACTTC. The J gene is TRBJ2-7, the V gene TRBV30; TRBD1 agrees at 8 bases. Germline-derived CDR1 and CDR2 are GTSNPN and SVGIG (reference sequence). The trim removed 2 bases at V and 6 bases at J, leaving 15 bases unmatched. CDR3 length: 16 amino acids.

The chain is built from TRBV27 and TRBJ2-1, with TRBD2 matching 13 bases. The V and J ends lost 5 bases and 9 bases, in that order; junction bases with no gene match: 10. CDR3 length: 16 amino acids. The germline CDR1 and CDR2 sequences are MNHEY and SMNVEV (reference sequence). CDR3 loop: CASSTVTSGGGTEQFF. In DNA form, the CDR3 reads TGTGCCAGCAGTACCGTCACTAGCGGGGGGGGGACTGAGCAGTTCTTC.